The source of this T cell receptor (beta chain) is a study of tumor-infiltrating lymphocytes in primary liver carcinoma. About the research overall: Enrolled patients were male and female, aged 30 to 69 years.

Researchers drew blood RNA from unsorted whole blood and extracted germline DNA as well. Starting material of about 450 ng total RNA yielded TCR beta cDNA via a constant-region primer. Three nested multiplex PCR rounds of slightly modified ARM-PCR generated TCR beta libraries. A C-beta reverse primer and TRBV1-TRBV30 forward primers served in each of the first two PCR rounds, at about 9 cycles apiece. A single record per CDR3 protein comes from TCRdb applying MiXCR to the multiplex PCR reads. The sample holds approximately 340,000 distinct CDR3 sequences, 65% seen once. The CDR3 spans 17 residues. V lost 1 base and J lost 0; bases outside the gene matches: 5. Looked up from germline, CDR1 is LGHNA and CDR2 is YNFKEQ. This clonotype was observed many times. The antigen remains undetermined. General study points: Tumor-blood pairs (like tumor-adjacent pairs) overlapped less than tumor region pairs did.

V and J are TRBV4-2 and TRBJ2-1; 8 nucleotides agree with TRBD2. This clonotype was obtained from a man aged 35-49 years with primary liver carcinoma and hepatitis B virus infection. Source material: peripheral blood. The CDR3 DNA reads TGTGCCAGCAGCCAAGTTCAAGCGGGGGCCTCCTACAATGAGCAGTTCTTC. It encodes CASSQVQAGASYNEQFF.